The 13 T cell receptor beta chains listed next were all sequenced from one sample in a study of early T cells in non-severe SARS-CoV-2 infection. TCRdb re-derived calls from the 5' RACE reads in MiXCR, one entry per CDR3 protein. There are about 33,000 distinct CDR3 sequences in the sample; less than 5.5% occur only once, and roughly 15% lies in the top ten. Sequenced sample: whole blood. The source of these receptors is an adult who was a healthcare worker with PCR-confirmed SARS-CoV-2 infection or an uninfected control (not recorded which).

This clonotype showed up just a few times. The chain is built from TRBV27 and TRBJ2-3; TRBD2 agrees at 11 bases. Germline V CDR1 and CDR2: MNHEY, SMNVEV (reference sequence). CDR3 length: 15 amino acids. V gave up 6 bases and J gave up 4 bases; unmatched junction bases: 6. The chain's CDR3 is CASRPIAGGSDTQYF. Here the CDR3 DNA reads TGTGCCAGCAGGCCTATAGCGGGGGGGTCAGATACGCAGTATTTT.

This clonotype has ten or more counts. This chain joins TRBV7-2 and TRBJ2-1, with unresolved D. The CDR3 is made up of 11 amino acids. The germline V and J ends were trimmed by 1 base and 9 bases, with 4 bases remaining between them. Germline-derived CDR1 and CDR2 are SGHTA and FQGNSA. CDR3 coding DNA: TGTGCCAGCAGCTTAGAGGTTGAGCAGTTCTTC. Translating gives CASSLEVEQFF.

The genes are TRBV2 and TRBJ2-2, with 12 bases lining up with TRBD1. Germline V lookup: CDR1 SNHLY, CDR2 FYNNEI. The V gene end was trimmed by 6 bases and the J gene end by 4 bases; junction bases not matched to a gene: 3. CDR3 size: 15 residues. The CDR3 coding sequence is TGTGCCAGCAGGGGGGACAGGGGGCGCACCGGGGAGCTGTTTTTT. Its translation is CASRGDRGRTGELFF.

This clonotype was observed at least ten times. V and J are TRBV29-1 and TRBJ2-3; 7 bases match TRBD1. The germline gives CDR1 SQVTM, CDR2 ANQGSEA. This CDR3 is built from 15 residues. V lost 2 bases and J lost 10; bases outside the gene matches: 15. CDR3 loop: CSVEKGGRARAAQYF. The CDR3 DNA sequence: TGCAGCGTTGAAAAAGGGGGCCGGGCGAGGGCTGCGCAGTATTTT.

The V and J genes are TRBV13 and TRBJ2-3; TRBD2 agrees at 12 bases. Germline V CDR1 and CDR2: PRHDT, FYEKMQ (reference sequence). This CDR3 spans 16 amino acids. With V trimmed by 4 bases and J by 5 bases, 7 bases remained unmatched. The CDR3 DNA sequence: TGTGCCAGCAGCTCAATCTCGACTAGCGGGGGAGATACGCAGTATTTT. Translating gives CASSSISTSGGDTQYF.

This clonotype was observed at least ten times. The chain links TRBV6-6 to TRBJ2-5; D is unresolved. Germline V lookup: CDR1 MNHNY, CDR2 SVGAGI (reference sequence). Trimming pared 4 bases from V and 4 bases from J, leaving 4 bases between. CDR3 length equals 11 residues. As DNA, the CDR3 is TGTGCCAGCAGTTTTCGAGAGACCCAGTACTTC. This gives the protein CASSFRETQYF.

This clonotype was seen only a few times. The V and J genes are TRBV5-1 and TRBJ1-5, with 8 positions matching TRBD1. Germline CDR1 and CDR2: SGHRS and YFSETQ. This CDR3 has 15 residues. Germline trimming cut 4 bases from V and 5 bases from J; bases unmatched to any gene: 8. The CDR3 spells CASSQGTGPYQPQHF. DNA of the CDR3: TGCGCCAGCAGCCAAGGGACAGGCCCCTATCAGCCCCAGCATTTT.

V gene TRBV30 combines with J gene TRBJ2-7; 7 bases map to TRBD1. Unmatched junction bases numbered 5, after V lost 3 bases and J lost 3 bases. The CDR3 is made up of 13 amino acids. Germline V gene sequence: CDR1 GTSNPN, CDR2 SVGIG (reference sequence). The CDR3 nucleotides are TGTGCCTGGAGACAGGGACAGCTCTACGAGCAGTACTTC. Protein: CAWRQGQLYEQYF.

This clonotype showed up just a few times. The chain couples TRBV6-5 to TRBJ1-2; D is ambiguous. The germline V gene encodes CDR1 MNHEY and CDR2 SVGAGI. CDR3 length: 14 residues. Trimming took 10 bases from V and 2 from J, leaving 17 bases between them. The CDR3 loop is CATSLTTRNYGYTF. CDR3 nucleotides: TGTGCCACTAGTCTGACGACACGGAACTATGGCTACACCTTC.

This clonotype was seen only a few times. This sequence joins TRBV28 and TRBJ1-1; TRBD1 agrees at 9 bases. The CDR3 contains 14 residues. Unmatched junction bases numbered 7, after V lost 6 bases and J lost 5 bases. Germline CDR1 MDHEN, CDR2 SYDVKM. The CDR3 spells CASSRTGGWTEAFF. DNA for the CDR3: TGTGCCAGCAGCCGAACAGGGGGCTGGACTGAAGCTTTCTTT.

This clonotype has at least ten counts. This chain joins TRBV29-1 and TRBJ1-1; the D is unclear. CDR1 and CDR2 (germline): SQVTM, ANQGSEA. Trimming cost V 7 bases and J 1 base, with 10 bases left between them. CDR3 length: 12 residues. The CDR3 loop is CSAIQQNTEAFF. CDR3 coding DNA: TGCAGCGCAATCCAACAGAACACTGAAGCTTTCTTT.

This clonotype has more than one count but fewer than ten. The chain recombines TRBV28 with TRBJ2-7; 10 nucleotides agree with TRBD1. The CDR3 sequence is 14 residues long. The trim removed 6 bases at V and 6 bases at J, leaving 8 bases unmatched. Germline V lookup: CDR1 MDHEN, CDR2 SYDVKM. In DNA, the CDR3 is TGTGCCAGCAGCCCCGGACAGGGGGTGACCGAGCAGTACTTC. Protein: CASSPGQGVTEQYF.

This clonotype has a count of ten or more. The chain has TRBV2 and TRBJ1-4, with a weak D call TRBD1 (5 bases). This CDR3 is 13 amino acids long. Trimming removed 3 bases at V and 7 bases at J, with 9 bases between. Germline V gives CDR1 SNHLY, CDR2 FYNNEI. The CDR3 bases are TGTGCCAGCAGTGATGGGGGTCTTGAAAAACTGTTTTTT. Translation gives CASSDGGLEKLFF.